This T cell receptor (beta chain) came from a study of cytomegalovirus exposure and HLA in healthy donors. Across the whole study: As an earlier analysis found, some 170 million T cells yielded 95 million to 130 million unique TCR beta sequences.

This clone was counted once. The PCR employed 60 Vbeta primers together with 13 Jbeta primers. The repertoire was sequenced with immunoSEQ multiplex PCR; TCRdb's copy has only in-frame clones and lacks some. The top ten hold approximately 3% of the sample, which has 150,000 to 200,000 clones, over 60% seen once. J was trimmed by 2 bases and V by 8 bases; bases with no gene match: 9. The CDR3 totals 14 residues. The V gene's germline CDR1 is MNHNS and CDR2 SASEGT. Sequencing was performed on PBMCs. The TCR originated in a woman aged 40 to 50 in good health and CMV-seronegative. The gene calls are TRBV6-1 and TRBJ2-7; 7 bases agree with TRBD1. The CDR3 loop is CASVKLGTAYEQYF. DNA of the CDR3: TGTGCCAGCGTCAAGCTGGGGACAGCCTACGAGCAGTACTTC.